These 14 T cell receptor beta chains share one sample of origin, sequenced in a study of T cells in Graves' hyperthyroidism and ophthalmopathy. Using RNA transcripts as the source, TCR beta CDR3 regions were amplified. The TCR CDR3 first-round RT-PCR relied on the HTBI primer set. A single record per CDR3 protein comes from TCRdb applying MiXCR to the multiplex PCR reads. Of over 650,000 distinct CDR3 sequences in the sample, about 15% were seen once. Sequenced material: blood. Source of these receptors: a man aged 18 to 30 with Graves' hyperthyroidism.

Many counts were recorded for this clonotype. J is TRBJ1-5 and V is TRBV9; D uncertain. In germline, CDR1 is SGDLS, CDR2 YYNGEE. This CDR3 region has 13 residues. Trimming removed 5 bases at V and 4 bases at J, with 10 bases between. The CDR3 loop reads CASSVGVNQPQHF. CDR3 in DNA: TGTGCCAGCAGTGTTGGCGTAAATCAGCCCCAGCATTTT.

This clonotype appeared many times. The chain is built from TRBV28 and TRBJ2-1, with 8 nucleotides matching TRBD2. The junction had 6 bases not matched to a gene; V was cut back by 5 bases and J by 0 bases. The CDR3 has 16 residues. CDR1 and CDR2 from the germline V gene are MDHEN and SYDVKM. CDR3 sequence (DNA): TGTGCCAGCAGTACACTAGCGGAGAGCTCCTACAATGAGCAGTTCTTC. Its protein is CASSTLAESSYNEQFF.

This clonotype showed up just a few times. The rearrangement links TRBV7-2 to TRBJ2-7; 7 positions agree with TRBD2. From germline, CDR1 is SGHTA and CDR2 FQGNSA. The CDR3 spans 15 residues. V shed 1 base, J shed 1 base, and the junction held 4 bases outside the gene matches. The CDR3 reads CASSLVVGRSYEQYF. CDR3 in DNA: TGTGCCAGCAGCTTAGTGGTCGGGAGGTCCTACGAGCAGTACTTC.

The gene calls are TRBV15 and TRBJ2-7, with TRBD1 matching over 10 bases. The CDR3 has 16 amino acids. V lost 3 bases and J lost 0; bases outside the gene matches: 5. Germline V gene lookup returns CDR1 LNHNV and CDR2 YYDKDF (reference sequence). This chain's CDR3 is CATSRPGQGPSYEQYF. In DNA form, the CDR3 reads TGTGCCACCAGCAGGCCGGGACAGGGGCCCTCCTACGAGCAGTACTTC.

This clonotype was counted many times. The rearrangement joins TRBV28 to TRBJ2-5, with D unclear. The germline CDR1 and CDR2 sequences are MDHEN and SYDVKM. The CDR3 runs to 16 residues. V dropped 6 bases and J dropped 1 base, with 18 bases sitting between them. The CDR3 bases are TGTGCCAGCAGCCCTTACGGTCCGGTTTCCCAAGAGACCCAGTACTTC. Translation gives CASSPYGPVSQETQYF.

In this sample, this clonotype turned up a few times. The V and J genes are TRBV3-1 and TRBJ2-1, with 11 bases identical to TRBD1. V lost 4 bases and J lost 7; bases outside the gene matches: 6. This CDR3 has 15 amino acids. The germline CDR1 and CDR2 sequences are LGHDT and YNNKEL (reference sequence). The CDR3, as DNA: TGTGCCAGCAGCCTGCTCCGGGACAGGGGGAATGAGCAGTTCTTC. This translates into CASSLLRDRGNEQFF.

Ten or more counts support this clonotype. The chain employs TRBV6-1 and TRBJ2-6, with D perhaps given as TRBD1 or TRBD2 (5 bases each). Trimming shortened V by 10 bases and J by 4 bases, and 26 bases separated the two germline ends. The CDR3 sequence is 18 residues long. Germline V lookup: CDR1 MNHNS, CDR2 SASEGT. The DNA of the CDR3 is TGTGCCACCCTACACCAGAGGGACGGCGGTTTAGGGGCCAACGTCCTGACTTTC. Protein product: CATLHQRDGGLGANVLTF.

This clonotype appeared many times. J is TRBJ1-6 and V is TRBV28; unclear D gene. Germline values: CDR1 MDHEN, CDR2 SYDVKM. Trimming shortened V by 5 bases and J by 10 bases, and 15 bases separated the two germline ends. This CDR3 is built from 14 residues. DNA of the CDR3: TGTGCCAGCAGTCCCTGGTCCGCCGTATCACCCCTCCACTTT. Protein sequence: CASSPWSAVSPLHF.

The rearrangement uses TRBV30 and TRBJ2-5, with D unresolved. V lost 2 bases and J 5 bases, leaving 9 bases between the germline ends. The length of the CDR3 is 12 residues. CDR1 and CDR2 from the germline V gene are GTSNPN and SVGIG (reference sequence). The CDR3 nucleotides are TGTGCCTGGAGTAATAGCTGGGAGACCCAGTACTTC. Protein: CAWSNSWETQYF.

This clonotype was counted many times. This rearrangement joins TRBV12-3 or TRBV12-4 to TRBJ2-5; the D is unclear. Trimming removed 7 bases at V and 4 bases at J, with 7 bases between. The CDR3 spans 11 residues. The CDR3 DNA reads as TGTGCCAGCACCTGGGGAGAGACCCAGTACTTC. Amino acids: CASTWGETQYF.

The chain links TRBV6-2 or TRBV6-3 to TRBJ2-7, with D possibly being TRBD2 (6 bases). CDR1 and CDR2 (germline): MNHEY, SVGEGT. The V gene lost 2 bases and the J gene lost 2 bases, with 10 bases spanning the gap. This CDR3 contains 14 residues. This CDR3 is CASSYGTPPYEQYF. The CDR3 nucleotides are TGTGCCAGCAGTTACGGGACTCCCCCCTACGAGCAGTACTTC.

The gene calls are TRBV6-2 or TRBV6-3 and TRBJ1-2; D remains unclear. Germline values: CDR1 MNHEY, CDR2 SVGEGT. The CDR3 length is 14 residues. V was pared by 2 bases and J by 8 bases, with 15 bases between. CDR3 region: CASSYRRHFGGYTF. The CDR3 coding sequence is TGTGCCAGCAGTTACCGTCGGCATTTTGGGGGCTACACCTTC.

This clonotype was detected a few times. The chain links TRBV3-1 to TRBJ1-3, with D perhaps TRBD1 (5 bases). CDR3 size: 17 residues. With 2 bases removed from V and 1 base from J, the gap between germline ends came to 15 bases. Germline CDR1 is LGHDT and CDR2 is YNNKEL (reference sequence). The CDR3 sequence: CASSQRVEGRSGNTIYF. CDR3 DNA sequence: TGTGCCAGCAGCCAAAGGGTAGAGGGGCGATCTGGAAACACCATATATTTT. Variable domain in full (rest from reference TRBV3-1 and TRBJ1-3): DTAVSQTPKYLVTQMGNDKSIKCEQNLGHDTMYWYKQDSKKFLKIMFSYNNKELIINETVPNRFSPKSPDKAHLNLHINSLELGDSAVYFCASSQRVEGRSGNTIYFGEGSWLTVV.

The chain has TRBV7-9 and TRBJ1-6; TRBD1 aligns across 9 bases. The CDR3 totals 15 residues. J was trimmed by 10 bases and V by 6 bases; bases with no gene match: 10. Germline CDR1 is SEHNR and CDR2 is FQNEAQ (reference sequence). The CDR3 DNA reads as TGTGCCAGCAGTGCCCCCGGGACAGGGTACTCACCCCTCCACTTT. Translated, it gives CASSAPGTGYSPLHF.